This T cell receptor beta chain is drawn from a study of cytomegalovirus exposure and HLA in healthy donors. Findings and caveats of the study: It was confirmed in vitro that a few of the CMV-associated chains were specific for CMV antigens.

Remarks on this clone: As yet, its antigen is unknown.

The CDR3 totals 12 residues. Germline V CDR1 and CDR2: SGHAT, FQDESV (reference sequence). V shed 2 bases and J shed 3 bases, with 5 bases lying between them. TCRdb keeps only in-frame clones here, not all; method: immunoSEQ multiplex PCR. The sample includes roughly 140,000 clones, 85% to 90% of them seen just once. The clonotype was recovered from a woman aged 18-29 years in good health and CMV-seropositive. The V gene is TRBV11-1, the J gene TRBJ2-7; D gene ambiguous. Sequencing was performed on PBMCs. The chain's CDR3 is CASSLSNYEQYF. The CDR3 DNA reads as TGTGCCAGCAGCTTATCCAACTACGAGCAGTACTTC.